The 5 T cell receptor beta chains reported below all come from one sample, sequenced in a study of blood T cell repertoires in COVID-19. Here immunoSEQ multiplex PCR was the method, and the copy in TCRdb shows in-frame clones only, minus some. The sample holds 98,000 or so clones, 89% seen once. The sequenced material came from peripheral blood. The origin of the receptors is a man between 60 and 70 years old with COVID-19, enrolled during active disease.

V usage is TRBV6-6 and J usage is TRBJ1-1, with no clear D. The germline gives CDR1 MNHNY, CDR2 SVGAGI (reference sequence). The germline V and J ends were trimmed by 0 bases and 5 bases, with 10 bases remaining between them. The CDR3 consists of 14 residues. CDR3 protein: CASSYSPVETEAFF. The CDR3 region has the DNA TGTGCCAGCAGTTACTCGCCGGTGGAGACTGAAGCTTTCTTT.

The rearrangement links TRBV12-5 to TRBJ2-7, with 8 bases aligning to TRBD2. The CDR3 sequence is 13 residues long. V shed 5 bases and J 3 bases; nucleotides not matched to a gene: 3. Germline V gene data show CDR1 as LGHNT and CDR2 as FRNRAP. The DNA for the CDR3 is TGTGCTAGTGGTCGGACTAGCAACTACGAGCAGTACTTC. This gives the protein CASGRTSNYEQYF.

The chain joins TRBV5-6 to TRBJ2-7; 11 nucleotides agree with TRBD1. V was clipped by 4 bases and J by 4 bases; unmatched bases: 4. CDR3 length: 14 residues. Per germline, CDR1 SGHDT and CDR2 YYEEEE. The DNA of the CDR3 is TGTGCCAGCAGCCCCGGGACAGGGGGGTACGAGCAGTACTTC. This encodes CASSPGTGGYEQYF.

CDR3 loop: CASSVRVAGDSGNEQFF. The CDR3 DNA is TGTGCCAGCAGTGTCCGGGTAGCGGGAGATTCTGGCAATGAGCAGTTCTTC. V gene TRBV2 combines with J gene TRBJ2-1; 9 nucleotides match TRBD2. The junction had 13 bases not matched to a gene; V was cut back by 4 bases and J by 6 bases. The germline CDR1 and CDR2 sequences are SNHLY and FYNNEI. This CDR3 spans 17 amino acids.

The CDR3 spells CASSHKPGAGGYNEQFF. In DNA, the CDR3 is TGCGCCAGCAGCCACAAACCGGGAGCGGGTGGGTACAATGAGCAGTTCTTC. This chain links TRBV5-1 with TRBJ2-1; maybe TRBD2 (6 bases). Per germline, CDR1 SGHRS and CDR2 YFSETQ. Trimming took 4 bases from V and 4 from J, leaving 21 bases between them. CDR3 size: 17 residues.